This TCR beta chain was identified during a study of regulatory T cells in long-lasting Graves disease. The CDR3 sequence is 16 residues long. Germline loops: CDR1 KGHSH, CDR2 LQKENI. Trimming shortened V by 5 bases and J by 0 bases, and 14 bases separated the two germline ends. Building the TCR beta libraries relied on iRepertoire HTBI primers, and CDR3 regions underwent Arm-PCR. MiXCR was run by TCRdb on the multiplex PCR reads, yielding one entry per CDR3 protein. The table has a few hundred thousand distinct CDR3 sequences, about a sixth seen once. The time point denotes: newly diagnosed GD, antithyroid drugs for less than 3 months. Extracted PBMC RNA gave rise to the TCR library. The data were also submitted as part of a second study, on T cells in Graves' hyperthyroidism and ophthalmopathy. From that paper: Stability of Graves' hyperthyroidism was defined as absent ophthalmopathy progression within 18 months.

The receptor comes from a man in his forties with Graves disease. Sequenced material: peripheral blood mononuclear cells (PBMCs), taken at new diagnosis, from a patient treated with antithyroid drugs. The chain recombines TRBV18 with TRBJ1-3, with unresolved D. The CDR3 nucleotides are TGTGCCAGCTCAGCTAACCCAGGAAGCTCTGGAAACACCATATATTTT. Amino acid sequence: CASSANPGSSGNTIYF.